A single sample gave rise to the 17 T cell receptor beta chains below, sequenced in a study. One entry per CDR3 protein, called by TCRdb with MiXCR from the 5' RACE reads. Of some 45,000 distinct CDR3 sequences listed, around 26% are singletons. Sequenced sample: naive CD4+ T cells sorted from blood. Specified subset: naive CD4+ T cells, CD4+CD45RA+CD25-. The origin of the receptors is a female donor with breast cancer.

Comment on this clonotype: A much larger clonotype is one base distant, so this may be a read error. The chain joins TRBV5-1 to TRBJ2-6; D gene ambiguous. Trimming left V 8 bases short and J 0 bases short, with 12 bases between. This CDR3 comprises 15 residues. Per germline, CDR1 SGHRS and CDR2 YFSETQ. The DNA for the CDR3 is TGCGCCAGGAGCCCAACAGACTCTGGGGCCAACGTCCTGACTTTC. Residues: CARSPTDSGANVLTF.

The CDR3 sequence is CARIDRDYSNQPQHF. The CDR3 nucleotides read TGTGCCAGGATTGACAGGGACTATAGCAATCAGCCCCAGCATTTT. The chain employs TRBV7-9 and TRBJ1-5, with 7 positions matching TRBD1. Germline V gives CDR1 SEHNR, CDR2 FQNEAQ (reference sequence). The CDR3 spans 15 residues. The ends lost 9 bases at V and 0 bases at J; junction bases unmatched: 8.

This clonotype occurred a few times. The chain links TRBV7-2 to TRBJ2-1; D is possibly TRBD1 or TRBD2 (5 bases each). Per germline, CDR1 SGHTA and CDR2 FQGNSA. V was cut by 1 base and J by 9 bases, with 16 bases left in between. The CDR3 has 15 residues. CDR3: CASSLEPGPTSEQFF. The CDR3 nucleotides read TGTGCCAGCAGCTTAGAACCGGGACCCACCTCTGAGCAGTTCTTC.

In its sample, this clonotype was seen a few times. V is TRBV4-1 and J is TRBJ1-2; D may be TRBD1 (6 bases). Trimming stripped 1 base from V and 4 bases from J, with 7 bases between. The CDR3 extends over 13 amino acids. Germline CDR1 reads MGHRA; CDR2 reads YSYEKL. The CDR3 DNA follows: TGCGCCAGCAGCCAAGTCAGGGGCTATGGCTACACCTTC. This translates into CASSQVRGYGYTF.

The sample holds one count of this clonotype. The J gene is TRBJ1-1, the V gene TRBV25-1, with D possibly TRBD1 on 6 matching bases. In germline, CDR1 is MGHDK, CDR2 SYGVNS. V was shortened by 6 bases and J by 5 bases, with 13 bases between the two germline ends. CDR3 size: 13 residues. The CDR3 spells CASRPGAVTEAFF. The CDR3 nucleotides read TGTGCCAGCAGGCCGGGGGCGGTAACTGAAGCTTTCTTT.

The genes are TRBV6-2 or TRBV6-3 and TRBJ2-5; D may be TRBD1 (6 bases). This CDR3 comprises 15 residues. Trimming stripped 2 bases from V and 1 base from J, with 11 bases between. Per the germline V gene, CDR1 is MNHEY and CDR2 is SVGEGT. The CDR3 here is CASSYRDTLQETQYF. The CDR3 DNA sequence: TGTGCCAGCAGTTACAGGGACACCCTCCAAGAGACCCAGTACTTC.

This clonotype was recorded a few times. The CDR3 protein is CASGGGLRNQPQHF. The CDR3 DNA reads as TGTGCCAGCGGTGGGGGCCTTAGGAATCAGCCCCAGCATTTT. The chain has TRBV27 and TRBJ1-5, with TRBD1 as a possible D gene (6 bases). Looked up from germline, CDR1 is MNHEY and CDR2 is SMNVEV (reference sequence). This CDR3 spans 14 amino acids. V was shortened by 8 bases and J by 4 bases, with 15 bases between the two germline ends.

This clonotype was observed once. The chain employs TRBV10-3 and TRBJ2-7; the D is unclear. CDR3 size: 15 residues. V was clipped by 0 bases and J by 3 bases, with 12 bases between them. Germline V gene lookup returns CDR1 ENHRY and CDR2 SYGVKD. Here the CDR3 reads CAISESVALVYEQYF. CDR3 coding DNA: TGTGCCATCAGTGAGTCTGTAGCACTTGTCTACGAGCAGTACTTC.

The genes are TRBV12-3 or TRBV12-4 and TRBJ2-4, with 7 bases identical to TRBD1. The CDR3 consists of 14 residues. The J segment lost 8 bases and the V segment lost 4 bases, leaving 8 bases of the junction unmatched. The CDR3 sequence is CASSSSRGQDIQYF. The CDR3 DNA reads as TGTGCCAGCAGTTCGAGTCGAGGACAGGACATTCAGTACTTC.

Turning to this clonotype: Here the CDR3 omits its conserved ending phenylalanine or tryptophan, so a read error is the likely source. This chain uses TRBV6-5 with TRBJ2-4; TRBD1 matches at 7 bases. Trimming cost V 4 bases and J 2 bases; bases outside gene matches: 5. Germline CDR1 reads MNHEY; CDR2 reads SVGAGI. The CDR3 is 15 residues long. CDR3 sequence (DNA): TGTGCCAGCAGTTCCACTAGGGGGCCCAAAAACATTCAGTACCTC. Amino acid sequence: CASSSTRGPKNIQYL.

This clonotype occurred a few times. The chain links TRBV12-3 or TRBV12-4 to TRBJ2-3, with 9 bases fitting TRBD2. CDR3 size: 15 residues. The J segment lost 2 bases and the V segment lost 6 bases, leaving 6 bases of the junction unmatched. The CDR3 protein is CASSETSGPTDTQYF. Here the CDR3 DNA reads TGTGCCAGCAGCGAGACTAGCGGACCCACAGATACGCAGTATTTT.

This clonotype was picked up a small number of times. The chain links TRBV4-1 to TRBJ2-3, with D possibly TRBD2 on 6 matching bases. V was shortened by 1 base and J by 5 bases, with 13 bases between the two germline ends. This CDR3 contains 15 residues. Germline V gene lookup returns CDR1 MGHRA and CDR2 YSYEKL. The CDR3: CASSQATGVGDTQYF. The CDR3 DNA reads as TGCGCCAGCAGCCAAGCCACGGGAGTGGGAGATACGCAGTATTTT.

This clonotype was observed a handful of times. The V gene is TRBV11-2, the J gene TRBJ2-5; D is ambiguous. The CDR3 extends over 13 amino acids. With 0 bases removed from V and 7 bases from J, the gap between germline ends came to 9 bases. Germline V gene data show CDR1 as SGHAT and CDR2 as FQNNGV. The CDR3 DNA is TGTGCCAGCAGCTTAGAGGGATTCGGGACCCAGTACTTC. Translation: CASSLEGFGTQYF.

There are many counts of this clonotype. The chain employs TRBV5-1 and TRBJ2-7; D may be TRBD1 or TRBD2 (5 bases each). Germline-derived CDR1 and CDR2 are SGHRS and YFSETQ. There are 14 residues in the CDR3. V lost 2 bases to trimming and J lost 7 bases, with 16 bases between them. CDR3 protein: CASSFRDPLQEQYF. The CDR3 DNA reads TGCGCCAGCAGCTTCCGGGACCCACTACAAGAGCAGTACTTC.

This clonotype was observed a handful of times. V gene TRBV20-1 combines with J gene TRBJ1-5; 11 positions match TRBD1. Germline CDR1 DFQATT, CDR2 SNEGSKA (reference sequence). The V gene end was trimmed by 4 bases and the J gene end by 7 bases; junction bases not matched to a gene: 6. There are 14 residues in the CDR3. This CDR3 reads CSAIPGQGGQPQHF. The CDR3 region has the DNA TGCAGTGCTATACCGGGACAGGGGGGACAGCCCCAGCATTTT.

The chain is built from TRBV7-3 and TRBJ2-1; D might be TRBD2 (6 bases). Trimming shortened V by 5 bases and J by 3 bases, and 14 bases separated the two germline ends. Germline loops: CDR1 SGHTA, CDR2 FQGTGA. The CDR3 has 15 residues. The CDR3 region is CASSPGGGNYNEQFF. The CDR3 DNA is TGTGCCAGCAGCCCCGGAGGCGGGAACTACAATGAGCAGTTCTTC.

The chain combines TRBV4-1 with TRBJ1-2, with TRBD1 matching over 8 bases. Germline V lookup: CDR1 MGHRA, CDR2 YSYEKL. This CDR3 is 14 amino acids long. Germline trimming cut 1 base from V and 6 bases from J; bases unmatched to any gene: 4. The CDR3 loop reads CASSQATGVDGYTF. For the CDR3, the DNA is TGCGCCAGCAGCCAAGCGACAGGGGTCGATGGCTACACCTTC.